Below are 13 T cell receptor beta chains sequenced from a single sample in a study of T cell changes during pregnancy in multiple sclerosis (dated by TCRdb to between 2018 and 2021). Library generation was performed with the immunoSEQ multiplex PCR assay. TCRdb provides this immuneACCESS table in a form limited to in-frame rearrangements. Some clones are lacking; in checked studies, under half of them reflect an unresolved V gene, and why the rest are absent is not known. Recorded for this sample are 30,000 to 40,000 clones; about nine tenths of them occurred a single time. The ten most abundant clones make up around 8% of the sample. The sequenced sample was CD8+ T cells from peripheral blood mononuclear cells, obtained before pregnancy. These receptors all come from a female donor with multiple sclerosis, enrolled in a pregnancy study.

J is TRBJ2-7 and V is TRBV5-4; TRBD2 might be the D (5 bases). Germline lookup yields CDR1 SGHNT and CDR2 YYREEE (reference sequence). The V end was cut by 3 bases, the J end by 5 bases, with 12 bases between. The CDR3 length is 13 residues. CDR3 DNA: TGTGCCAGCAGCTGGACTCCGTCCGACGAGCAGTACTTC. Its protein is CASSWTPSDEQYF.

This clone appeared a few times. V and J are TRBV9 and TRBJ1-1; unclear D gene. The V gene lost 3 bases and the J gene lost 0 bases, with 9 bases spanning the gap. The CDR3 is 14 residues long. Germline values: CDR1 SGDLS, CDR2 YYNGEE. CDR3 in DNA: TGTGCCAGCAGCGAAGGGAGCCTGAACACTGAAGCTTTCTTT. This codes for CASSEGSLNTEAFF.

The CDR3 loop is CASSEGTSLGYEQYF. Written as DNA, the CDR3 is TGTGCCAGCAGTGAAGGGACTAGCCTAGGCTACGAGCAGTACTTC. The genes are TRBV6-1 and TRBJ2-7; 8 positions agree with TRBD2. V was clipped by 1 base and J by 3 bases; unmatched bases: 5. Germline values: CDR1 MNHNS, CDR2 SASEGT. The CDR3 is 15 residues long.

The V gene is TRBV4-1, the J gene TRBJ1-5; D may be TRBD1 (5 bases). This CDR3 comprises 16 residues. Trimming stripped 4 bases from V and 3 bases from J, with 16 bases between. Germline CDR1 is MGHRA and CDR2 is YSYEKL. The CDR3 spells CASSRALGGTNQPQHF. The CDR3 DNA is TGCGCCAGCAGCCGAGCCCTGGGGGGTACCAATCAGCCCCAGCATTTT.

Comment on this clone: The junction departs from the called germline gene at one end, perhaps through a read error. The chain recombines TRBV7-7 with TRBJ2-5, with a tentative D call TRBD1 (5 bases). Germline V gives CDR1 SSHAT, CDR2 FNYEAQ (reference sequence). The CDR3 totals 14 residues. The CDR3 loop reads CASSLVKGQETQYF. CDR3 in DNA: TGTGCTAGCAGCTTAGTAAAGGGGCAAGAGACCCAGTACTTC.

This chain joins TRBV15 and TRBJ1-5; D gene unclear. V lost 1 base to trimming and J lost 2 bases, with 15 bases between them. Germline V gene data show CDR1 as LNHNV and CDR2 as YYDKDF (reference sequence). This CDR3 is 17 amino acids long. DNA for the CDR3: TGTGCCACCAGCAGAGGAAGCCGAGAGGGAGGCAATCAGCCCCAGCATTTT. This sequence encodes CATSRGSREGGNQPQHF.

The CDR3 nucleotides are TGTGCCAGTAGTATCGGAGGTTCTGGGGCCAACGTCCTGACTTTC. Protein sequence: CASSIGGSGANVLTF. The rearrangement joins TRBV19 to TRBJ2-6, with D tentatively TRBD2 (5 bases). CDR1 and CDR2 (germline): LNHDA, SQIVND (reference sequence). The CDR3 runs to 15 residues. The ends were cut back, 3 bases at V and 1 base at J, with 7 bases in the middle.

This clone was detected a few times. CDR3 sequence reads: CASSYPAGDGNEQFF. The CDR3 nucleotides are TGTGCCAGCAGTTACCCAGCGGGAGATGGGAATGAGCAGTTCTTC. This chain uses TRBV6-5 with TRBJ2-1; 8 bases align to TRBD2. The CDR3 runs 15 residues. The germline CDR1 and CDR2 sequences are MNHEY and SVGAGI. V gave up 2 bases and J gave up 7 bases; unmatched junction bases: 7.

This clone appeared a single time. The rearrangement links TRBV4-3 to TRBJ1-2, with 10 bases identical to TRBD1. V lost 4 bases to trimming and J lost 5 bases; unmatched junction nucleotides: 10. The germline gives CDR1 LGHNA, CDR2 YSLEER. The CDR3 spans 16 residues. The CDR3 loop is CASSPSRTGGGYGYTF. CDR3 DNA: TGCGCCAGCAGCCCCTCTCGGACAGGGGGGGGGTATGGCTACACCTTC.

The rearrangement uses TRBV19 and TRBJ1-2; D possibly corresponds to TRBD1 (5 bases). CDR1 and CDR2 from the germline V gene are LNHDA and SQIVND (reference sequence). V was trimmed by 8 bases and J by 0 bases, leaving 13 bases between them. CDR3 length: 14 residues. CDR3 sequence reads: CASRAGGTNYGYTF. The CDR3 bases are TGTGCCAGTCGAGCCGGGGGAACTAACTATGGCTACACCTTC.

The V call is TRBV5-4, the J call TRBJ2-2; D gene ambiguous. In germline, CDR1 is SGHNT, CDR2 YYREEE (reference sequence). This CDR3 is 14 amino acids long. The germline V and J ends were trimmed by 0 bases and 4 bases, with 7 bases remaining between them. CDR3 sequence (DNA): TGTGCCAGCAGCTTGGACAGATCCACCGGGGAGCTGTTTTTT. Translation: CASSLDRSTGELFF.

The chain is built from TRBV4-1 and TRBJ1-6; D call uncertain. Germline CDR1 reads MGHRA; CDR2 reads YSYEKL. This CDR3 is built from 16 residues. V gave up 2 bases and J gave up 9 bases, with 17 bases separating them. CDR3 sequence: CASSQPLRSPGSPLHF. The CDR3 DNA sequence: TGCGCCAGCAGCCAACCCTTGAGGAGCCCCGGTTCACCCCTCCACTTT.

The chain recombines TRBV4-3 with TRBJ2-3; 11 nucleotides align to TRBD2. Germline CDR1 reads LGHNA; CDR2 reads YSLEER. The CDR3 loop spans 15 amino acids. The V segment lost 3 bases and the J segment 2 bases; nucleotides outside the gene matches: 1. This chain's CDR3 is CASSQGLAATDTQYF. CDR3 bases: TGCGCCAGCAGCCAGGGACTAGCGGCCACAGATACGCAGTATTTT.